The 22 T cell receptor beta chains reported below all come from one sample, sequenced in a study of blood T cell repertoires in COVID-19. TCRdb's copy holds only in-frame clones and misses some; the assay was immunoSEQ multiplex PCR. Of some 220,000 clones listed, over 70% are singletons. Sequenced sample: peripheral blood. Receptors originate from a woman between 65 and 79 years old with acute or convalescent COVID-19.

The V and J genes are TRBV10-3 and TRBJ1-2; the match to TRBD1 covers 11 bases. V shed 4 bases and J 8 bases; nucleotides not matched to a gene: 6. CDR1 and CDR2 (germline): ENHRY, SYGVKD. This CDR3 region has 14 residues. The CDR3 is CAISGTGGEGGYTF. As DNA, the CDR3 is TGTGCCATCAGTGGGACAGGGGGCGAGGGCGGCTACACCTTC.

This chain connects TRBV19 to TRBJ2-2, with D hard to call. The CDR3 runs to 15 residues. The germline V gene has CDR1 LNHDA and CDR2 SQIVND (reference sequence). Trimming cost V 4 bases and J 0 bases, with 9 bases left between them. The CDR3 reads CASSTIDSNTGELFF. For the CDR3, the DNA is TGTGCCAGTAGTACTATAGATTCGAACACCGGGGAGCTGTTTTTT.

There are a few counts of this clone. The chain is built from TRBV12-3 or TRBV12-4 and TRBJ1-1; no clear D gene. This CDR3 spans 13 amino acids. Deletions cut 5 bases from V and 1 base from J, with 8 bases between. CDR3 in DNA: TGTGCCAGCAGTCGGTCTTGGAACACTGAAGCTTTCTTT. Residues: CASSRSWNTEAFF.

The chain employs TRBV4-1 and TRBJ2-7; D possibly corresponds to TRBD1 (6 bases). There are 17 residues in the CDR3. The V gene lost 0 bases and the J gene lost 0 bases, with 15 bases spanning the gap. Germline V lookup: CDR1 MGHRA, CDR2 YSYEKL. The chain's CDR3 is CASSQDLGQWSSYEQYV. DNA of the CDR3: TGCGCCAGCAGCCAAGATCTAGGACAGTGGAGCTCCTACGAGCAGTACGTC.

The chain joins TRBV27 to TRBJ2-4; TRBD1 might be the D (6 bases). The CDR3 runs to 16 residues. CDR1 and CDR2 from the germline V gene are MNHEY and SMNVEV (reference sequence). Trimming left V 2 bases short and J 2 bases short, with 13 bases between. The CDR3 DNA sequence: TGTGCCAGCAGTTTACTCCCACAGGGAACCAAAAACATTCAGTACTTC. This sequence encodes CASSLLPQGTKNIQYF.

This rearrangement joins TRBV29-1 to TRBJ1-6; D remains ambiguous. The CDR3 covers 18 residues. V was clipped by 0 bases and J by 2 bases, with 17 bases between them. Germline loops: CDR1 SQVTM, CDR2 ANQGSEA. Here the CDR3 reads CSVEDPFELFPYNSPLHF. CDR3 DNA: TGCAGCGTTGAAGATCCATTTGAGCTTTTCCCCTATAATTCACCCCTCCACTTT.

This chain joins TRBV9 and TRBJ1-6, with D possibly being TRBD1 (5 bases). This CDR3 region has 15 residues. Germline V gene lookup returns CDR1 SGDLS and CDR2 YYNGEE. Trimming cost V 2 bases and J 8 bases, with 14 bases left between them. CDR3 sequence reads: CASSVQSGSDSPLHF. In nucleotides, the CDR3 is TGTGCCAGCAGCGTTCAGTCAGGGTCAGATTCACCCCTCCACTTT.

The genes are TRBV25-1 and TRBJ2-3; TRBD1 is a possible D gene (7 bases). V lost 2 bases to trimming and J lost 6 bases, with 18 bases between them. CDR1 and CDR2 (germline): MGHDK, SYGVNS. The CDR3 contains 16 residues. Here the CDR3 DNA reads TGTGCCAGCAGTGAACCTAACAGGGGACTGATTGATACGCAGTATTTT. This translates into CASSEPNRGLIDTQYF.

The CDR3 is CASSPPSSPETQYF. The CDR3 DNA follows: TGTGCCAGCTCACCACCCTCTAGCCCAGAGACCCAGTACTTC. This chain links TRBV18 with TRBJ2-5; D might be TRBD2 (5 bases). The germline CDR1 and CDR2 sequences are KGHSH and LQKENI. The V end was cut by 0 bases, the J end by 4 bases, with 9 bases between. The CDR3 runs 14 residues.

V usage is TRBV5-8 and J usage is TRBJ2-7, with 7 bases lining up with TRBD1. V shed 0 bases and J 7 bases; nucleotides not matched to a gene: 10. The germline V gene encodes CDR1 SGHTS and CDR2 YDEGEE. This CDR3 spans 15 amino acids. CDR3 sequence: CASSLAWDSPGEQYF. The DNA of the CDR3 is TGTGCCAGCAGCTTGGCCTGGGACAGTCCGGGTGAGCAGTACTTC.

This clone appeared a few times. DNA of the CDR3: TGTGCCAGCAGCCAAGACAGGTCAGGAAACACCATATATTTT. Translation: CASSQDRSGNTIYF. V gene TRBV4-2 combines with J gene TRBJ1-3; D is undetermined. Germline V gene data show CDR1 as LGHNA and CDR2 as YNFKEQ. The CDR3 runs 14 residues. Trimming pared 0 bases from V and 4 bases from J, leaving 7 bases between.

J is TRBJ1-2 and V is TRBV6-5; 7 bases match TRBD1. Germline V gene sequence: CDR1 MNHEY, CDR2 SVGAGI. CDR3 size: 13 residues. V gave up 10 bases and J gave up 1 base; unmatched junction bases: 6. The CDR3: CATVQGDNYGYTF. The CDR3, as DNA: TGTGCCACCGTTCAGGGGGATAACTATGGCTACACCTTC.

The chain couples TRBV19 to TRBJ1-4; the D is unclear. This CDR3 comprises 14 residues. V lost 3 bases, J lost 4 bases, and 9 bases lay in between. Germline V gives CDR1 LNHDA, CDR2 SQIVND (reference sequence). DNA of the CDR3: TGTGCCAGTAGTATGATTCTCGGTAATGAAAAACTGTTTTTT. Translation gives CASSMILGNEKLFF.

The chain carries TRBV5-4 and TRBJ1-2; tentative D call: TRBD1 (6 bases). This CDR3 has 15 residues. Germline V gene lookup returns CDR1 SGHNT and CDR2 YYREEE (reference sequence). Trimming pared 2 bases from V and 8 bases from J, leaving 19 bases between. This CDR3 is CASSFERTGTGGYTF. In nucleotides, the CDR3 is TGTGCCAGCAGCTTCGAGCGAACAGGGACGGGGGGCTACACCTTC.

This rearrangement joins TRBV5-1 to TRBJ2-3, with TRBD2 matching over 10 bases. The CDR3 extends over 16 amino acids. Trimming at V came to 0 bases and at J to 6 bases, leaving 7 bases not matched to a gene. Germline V gene data show CDR1 as SGHRS and CDR2 as YFSETQ. The CDR3 coding sequence is TGCGCCAGCAGCTTGGAATTTACTAGCGGGATGGATACGCAGTATTTT. Its translation is CASSLEFTSGMDTQYF.

The rearrangement links TRBV30 to TRBJ1-2; D perhaps matches TRBD1 (5 bases). In germline, CDR1 is GTSNPN, CDR2 SVGIG (reference sequence). V lost 1 base and J 4 bases, leaving 10 bases between the germline ends. CDR3 length: 13 amino acids. CDR3 in DNA: TGTGCCTGGAGTGCCACGGGGGGCTATGGCTACACCTTC. It is translated as CAWSATGGYGYTF.

This chain connects TRBV11-1 to TRBJ2-1; D might be TRBD2 (6 bases). This CDR3 is built from 16 residues. Germline CDR1 is SGHAT and CDR2 is FQDESV (reference sequence). The germline V and J ends were trimmed by 5 bases and 4 bases, with 18 bases remaining between them. Here the CDR3 DNA reads TGTGCCAGCAGCCCTACACCGGGACTCCCTTACAATGAGCAGTTCTTC. It encodes CASSPTPGLPYNEQFF.

The J gene is TRBJ2-4, the V gene TRBV5-5; D might be TRBD1 (5 bases). V was shortened by 0 bases and J by 1 base, with 8 bases between the two germline ends. Germline values: CDR1 SGHKS, CDR2 YYEKEE (reference sequence). This CDR3 has 15 amino acids. The CDR3 region is CASSLGRVAKNIQYF. Here the CDR3 DNA reads TGTGCCAGCAGCTTGGGCAGGGTTGCCAAAAACATTCAGTACTTC.

V is TRBV18 and J is TRBJ2-3, with D possibly TRBD2 on 5 matching bases. CDR3 length: 16 amino acids. CDR1 and CDR2 from the germline V gene are KGHSH and LQKENI. V lost 0 bases, J lost 11 bases, and 21 bases lay in between. The CDR3 region has the DNA TGTGCCAGCTCACCACCGAGGTCCCAAATACAACGGGGGCAGTATTTT. This encodes CASSPPRSQIQRGQYF.

The CDR3 DNA reads TGTGCCAGCAGCTTACGGGGGGTCAACAATGAGCAGTTCTTC. The encoded protein is CASSLRGVNNEQFF. The chain links TRBV7-2 to TRBJ2-1; TRBD2 matches 7 bases. This CDR3 has 14 residues. From germline, CDR1 is SGHTA and CDR2 FQGNSA. V lost 2 bases, J lost 5 bases, and 3 bases stayed unmatched.

This rearrangement joins TRBV30 to TRBJ1-1; TRBD1 matches 9 bases. V was pared by 5 bases and J by 8 bases, with 6 bases of the junction left unmatched. The CDR3 contains 12 residues. Germline lookup yields CDR1 GTSNPN and CDR2 SVGIG (reference sequence). The CDR3 nucleotides are TGTGCCTGGGAACAGGGGGCATCAGAAGCTTTCTTT. It is translated as CAWEQGASEAFF.

In this sample, this clone turned up a few times. The rearrangement links TRBV6-2 or TRBV6-3 to TRBJ2-3; D may be TRBD2 (6 bases). Trimming shortened V by 3 bases and J by 6 bases, and 16 bases separated the two germline ends. This CDR3 is built from 15 residues. Germline lookup yields CDR1 MNHEY and CDR2 SVGEGT. CDR3 in amino acids: CASSYQGVGRDTQYF. The CDR3 region has the DNA TGTGCCAGCAGTTATCAGGGAGTGGGGAGGGATACGCAGTATTTT.